The next 10 T cell receptor beta chains were all read from a single sample in a study of OX40 agonist ivuxolimab in advanced cancers. Sequencing used immunoSEQ multiplex PCR; TCRdb keeps in-frame clones, though not all of them. The table has around 62,000 clones, about 83% seen once. The sample here was CD4+ or CD8+ T cells sorted from blood, taken in a trial of the OX40 agonist ivuxolimab. These receptors were collected from an adult with an advanced solid tumor such as melanoma, head and neck, liver or kidney cancer.

This clone was seen only once. The chain is built from TRBV6-1 and TRBJ1-6; no clear D. CDR1 is MNHNS, CDR2 SASEGT, per germline. This CDR3 is built from 15 residues. V was cut by 1 base and J by 9 bases, with 13 bases left in between. CDR3 DNA: TGTGCCAGCAGTGAAGGTAACCCCGTTCGTTCACCCCTCCACTTT. It specifies CASSEGNPVRSPLHF.

This clone was observed a few times. The chain carries TRBV18 and TRBJ1-2, with TRBD1 matching over 8 bases. The germline V gene encodes CDR1 KGHSH and CDR2 LQKENI. This CDR3 has 19 residues. Trimming at V came to 3 bases and at J to 6 bases, leaving 21 bases not matched to a gene. The CDR3 sequence is CASSPSPGTGNIKADGYTF. DNA of the CDR3: TGTGCCAGCTCACCTTCACCCGGGACAGGAAATATAAAAGCGGATGGCTACACCTTC.

The chain employs TRBV7-2 and TRBJ1-1; D is unclear. Per the germline V gene, CDR1 is SGHTA and CDR2 is FQGNSA. CDR3 size: 14 residues. V dropped 2 bases and J dropped 7 bases, with 14 bases sitting between them. The CDR3 nucleotides read TGTGCCAGCAGCTTAATTGATCGGGGTCTTGAAGCTTTCTTT. Protein product: CASSLIDRGLEAFF.

This clone appeared once. The V and J genes are TRBV5-1 and TRBJ2-5, with a possible D match to TRBD2 (5 bases). Germline CDR1 is SGHRS and CDR2 is YFSETQ. V was shortened by 0 bases and J by 2 bases, with 8 bases between the two germline ends. This CDR3 has 14 residues. Written as DNA, the CDR3 is TGCGCCAGCAGCTTGGGAGGGCCGCAAGAGACCCAGTACTTC. It encodes CASSLGGPQETQYF.

The chain combines TRBV2 with TRBJ1-4; no clear D gene. The germline gives CDR1 SNHLY, CDR2 FYNNEI. This CDR3 region has 15 residues. V was pared by 6 bases and J by 8 bases, with 19 bases between. The CDR3 nucleotides read TGTGCCAGCAGGACCCCCAAAGTCGCAAAGGAAAAACTGTTTTTT. This gives the protein CASRTPKVAKEKLFF.

The genes are TRBV11-2 and TRBJ2-1, with TRBD2 identical over 11 bases. Germline CDR1 is SGHAT and CDR2 is FQNNGV. The CDR3 loop spans 17 amino acids. V lost 2 bases, J lost 0 bases, and 3 bases stayed unmatched. CDR3: CASSLRLAGSSYNEQFF. The CDR3 bases are TGTGCCAGCAGCTTAAGACTAGCGGGAAGCTCCTACAATGAGCAGTTCTTC.

This rearrangement joins TRBV6-5 to TRBJ1-1, with 7 nucleotides matching TRBD1. Germline assignment: CDR1 MNHEY and CDR2 SVGAGI. The CDR3 length is 13 residues. V trimming: 3 bases; J trimming: 7 bases; junction bases outside the gene matches: 5. The CDR3 loop reads CASSYGTAHEAFF. Here the CDR3 DNA reads TGTGCCAGCAGTTATGGGACAGCACATGAAGCTTTCTTT.

J is TRBJ1-2 and V is TRBV6-1; D not resolved. This CDR3 contains 13 residues. The germline V and J ends were trimmed by 2 bases and 4 bases, with 8 bases remaining between them. CDR1 and CDR2 from the germline V gene are MNHNS and SASEGT. CDR3 nucleotide sequence: TGTGCCAGCAGTGAATCCGGCAGCTATGGCTACACCTTC. It specifies CASSESGSYGYTF.

V gene TRBV19 combines with J gene TRBJ1-2; no definite D call. CDR3 length: 12 amino acids. Germline values: CDR1 LNHDA, CDR2 SQIVND (reference sequence). Trimming removed 7 bases from V and 4 bases from J, with 10 bases in between. CDR3 loop: CASTGTVYGYTF. In DNA, the CDR3 is TGTGCCAGTACCGGAACAGTCTATGGCTACACCTTC. The full variable domain, its missing parts supplied by reference TRBV19 and TRBJ1-2, is DGGITQSPKYLFRKEGQNVTLSCEQNLNHDAMYWYRQDPGQGLRLIYYSQIVNDFQKGDIAEGYSVSREKKESFPLTVTSAQKNPTAFYLCASTGTVYGYTFGSGTRLTVV.

This clone was seen a single time. The DNA for the CDR3 is TGTGCCAGCAGTGATCGTATGGGAAAACTGTTTTTT. This encodes CASSDRMGKLFF. The chain couples TRBV6-5 to TRBJ1-4, with unresolved D. This CDR3 has 12 residues. Germline V gives CDR1 MNHEY, CDR2 SVGAGI. The V and J ends lost 5 bases and 10 bases respectively, with 11 bases between them.